The sequence of this TCR beta chain was determined in a study of naive and memory T cell subsets (dated by TCRdb to 2017 to 2019). A note on the overall study: An open-source, UMI-based TCR alpha and beta sequencing pipeline was applied to sorted naive and memory peripheral blood T cell subsets. The results of the functional CMV T cell responses matched the IgG serology results in every case. RNA was DNase-treated and reverse transcribed with TCR constant-region primers, mostly using SuperScript III. On the study overall, not on this receptor specifically: Single alpha or beta chain sequences, rather than paired alpha/beta receptors, were used to define clonotypes. A power law was followed by TCR abundance, with an exponent that differed between naive and memory subsets but was consistent across the three individuals. Gini index rose and Shannon and inverse Simpson diversity fell from naive through CM, EM and EMRA in both CD4 and CD8 cells. RNA-based TCR counts may be affected by expression changes linked to T cell activation and differentiation. The repertoire findings for the naive and memory subsets could not be validated, as no ground truth was available. Once error correction was done, more than 90% of naive TCR sequences showed up just once, which made the naive abundance distributions much steeper than those of the memory subsets.

Library generation was performed with UMI-ligation and nested PCR. An equimolar mix of two oligonucleotides covering both TRBC1 and TRBC2 was used as the beta constant-region primer. T4 RNA ligase 1 ligated a single-stranded oligonucleotide carrying the SP2 primer and a 12-nucleotide UMI to the cDNA 3' end. The ligated cDNA went through four rounds of PCR with nested alpha and beta constant-region primers together with the SP2 primer. The ligation reaction was kept at 16 degrees C for 20-24 hours. To avoid over-amplification, PCR2 was usually performed as a SYBR Green qPCR and halted once a predetermined threshold was reached. All purifications after the first were performed with Agencourt AMPure XP magnetic beads. Library amounts were measured by Qubit and library quality was assessed on a TapeStation, where the main peak was expected at around 650 bp. Pooled libraries were sequenced on an Illumina MiSeq with v2 2x251 paired-end kits, typically giving roughly 0.95-2.1 million reads per sample. Each sample's library went into the pool at roughly 4 nM, and roughly 5-7.5% PhiX was added to help with cluster recognition. The authors' pipeline ran thus. V and J genes were assigned to Demultiplexor-processed FASTQ reads by Decombinator through tag matching, with a single base-pair mismatch being allowed. Collapsinator used UMIs to correct both sequencing errors and frequency errors arising from PCR heterogeneity. TCRs were translated and CDR3s were extracted from the conserved cysteine to the FGXG phenylalanine by CDR3Translator, with non-productive sequences being flagged. Gini, Shannon entropy and inverse Simpson indices were calculated on repertoires that had been subsampled to equal numbers of UMI-defined TCRs. Within the linear range, a power law was fitted to clonotype abundance distributions using maximum likelihood. For one naive CD8 sample, the pipeline and MIGEC produced similar UMI counts, unique TCR numbers and clonal distributions. A set of several thousand CMV-associated CDR3 sequences, compiled from VDJdb and a published dataset, was used to search the repertoires. TCRdb's own reprocessing of the public reads used fastp at Q25 and MiXCR and kept productive beta chains. Duplicate CDR3 protein sequences are folded into a single record with the most common DNA and genes. What appears here as the V and J calls and clone size reflects TCRdb's work, not the paper's. Across this sample there are about 85,000 distinct CDR3 sequences, with approximately 14% seen only once. The top ten hold roughly 0.9% of the sample.

V is pared back by 1 base and J by 0 bases, with 7 bases lying between the germline termini. The CDR3 has 14 amino acids, counting the end cysteine and phenylalanine. Here the CDR3 DNA is all that survives: 42 bases in frame from base 1. Per the germline V gene, SGHAT is the CDR1 and FQNNGV is the CDR2. This clonotype showed up many times. This clone's antigen is unknown. Base-call qualities are not available, and no considerably larger clone is one nucleotide away. Separate amplification of TCR alpha and beta chain libraries was performed from the second PCR step onward. CMV status of each donor was established by measuring IFNgamma production from CD4+ T cells after fresh PBMCs were stimulated overnight with CMV viral lysate. CD4 T cells were positively selected using Miltenyi beads, after which CD8 T cells were positively selected from the CD4-negative fraction. Cells were stained for CD3, CD4, CD8, CD45RA, CD27 and a live/dead dye and were sorted on a BD Aria II into four subsets based on CD45RA and CD27. A few healthy volunteers provided blood, and the blood of each volunteer was split into CD4 and CD8 T cells and then into four differentiation subsets. Around 0.11 L of peripheral blood was collected from each donor, and PBMC were isolated from the blood using Ficoll-Paque PLUS density-gradient centrifugation. The sorted cells were lysed in RLT buffer, after which RNA was extracted using a Qiagen RNeasy kit and kept at -80 degrees C.

The chain is made from TRBV11-2 and TRBJ2-7, with the D gene not confidently named. This sequence originates from a human donor in good health. The sample consisted of central memory CD4+ T cells from blood. The cell subset or site label corresponds to: central memory, CD45RA- CD27+. At the DNA level, the sequence is TGTGCCAGCAGCTTAGGGGCACACTCCTACGAGCAGTACTTC. Translated, this gives CASSLGAHSYEQYF. Beyond the CDR3, the reference TRBV11-2 and TRBJ2-7 genes provide the residues; the full variable domain reads: EAGVAQSPRYKIIEKRQSVAFWCNPISGHATLYWYQQILGQGPKLLIQFQNNGVVDDSQLPKDRFSAERLKGVDSTLKIQPAKLEDSAVYLCASSLGAHSYEQYFGPGTRLTVT.